The 5 T cell receptor beta chains below were found in one sample sequenced in a study of blood T cell repertoires in COVID-19. Produced via immunoSEQ multiplex PCR; TCRdb's table is partial and in-frame only. The data hold about 76,000 clones, with approximately 80% observed a single time. Input material: peripheral blood. These receptors were collected from a human donor in a cohort sampled during active COVID-19.

The CDR3 DNA is TGTGCCAGCACCACCCCCCAGGGCGTGTGGAAAAAACTGTTTTTT. It encodes CASTTPQGVWKKLFF. V is TRBV28 and J is TRBJ1-4, with D possibly being TRBD1 (5 bases). The germline V and J ends were trimmed by 7 bases and 9 bases, with 21 bases remaining between them. The CDR3 has 15 residues. Per germline, CDR1 MDHEN and CDR2 SYDVKM.

A single count supports this clone. The CDR3 reads CASSTLGQGEQYF. DNA for the CDR3: TGTGCCAGCAGTACCTTGGGACAGGGGGAGCAGTACTTC. The chain employs TRBV12-3 or TRBV12-4 and TRBJ2-7, with 10 nucleotides matching TRBD1. The ends lost 5 bases at V and 7 bases at J; junction bases unmatched: 5. The CDR3 sequence is 13 residues long.

In regard to this clone: Mismatch with germline at one junction end may stem from a read error. This rearrangement joins TRBV7-2 to TRBJ2-1, with 12 bases identical to TRBD2. Per the germline V gene, CDR1 is SGHTA and CDR2 is FQGNSA. CDR3 length: 14 amino acids. In DNA form, the CDR3 reads TGTGCCAGCAGCCTAGCGGGAGGGGGGAATGAGCAGTTCTTC. Translating gives CASSLAGGGNEQFF.

CDR3 nucleotide sequence: TGTGCCAGCAACCCCGGACAGGGGGTTAACACCGGGGAGCTGTTTTTT. Protein sequence: CASNPGQGVNTGELFF. The chain is built from TRBV5-4 and TRBJ2-2; TRBD1 matches 10 bases. This CDR3 comprises 16 residues. Germline V gene lookup returns CDR1 SGHNT and CDR2 YYREEE (reference sequence). V was clipped by 6 bases and J by 2 bases; unmatched bases: 7.

This clone is a singleton in its sample. The V call is TRBV21-1, the J call TRBJ2-1; TRBD2, as called in the table, went unchecked against the DNA. TRBV21-1 is a documented pseudogene. The CDR3 covers 15 residues. CDR3 sequence: CASSKVRREGHEQFF. The CDR3 region has the DNA TGTGCCAGCAGCAAAGTCCGGCGGGAGGGCCACGAGCAGTTCTTC.